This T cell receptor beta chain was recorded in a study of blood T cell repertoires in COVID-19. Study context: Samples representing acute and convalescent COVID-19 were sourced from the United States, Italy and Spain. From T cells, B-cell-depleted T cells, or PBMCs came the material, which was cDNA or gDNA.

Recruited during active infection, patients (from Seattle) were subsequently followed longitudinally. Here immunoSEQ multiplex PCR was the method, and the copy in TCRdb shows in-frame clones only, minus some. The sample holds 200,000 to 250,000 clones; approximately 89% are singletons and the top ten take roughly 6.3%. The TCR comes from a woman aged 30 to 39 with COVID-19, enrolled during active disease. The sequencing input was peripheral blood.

DNA of the CDR3: TGTGCCAGCAGCTCTACAGGGTACGGCACTGAAGCTTTCTTT. It encodes CASSSTGYGTEAFF. V is TRBV7-2 and J is TRBJ1-1; D perhaps matches TRBD1 (6 bases). Trimming took 4 bases from V and 4 from J, leaving 13 bases between them. This CDR3 is 14 amino acids long. Germline CDR1 SGHTA, CDR2 FQGNSA.